This TCR beta chain was recovered during a study of cytomegalovirus exposure and HLA in healthy donors. The CDR3 consists of 17 residues. CDR1 and CDR2 from the germline V gene are SEHNR and FQNEAQ (reference sequence). Likely unrecorded immune exposures existed in these nominally healthy donors. A remark on this clone: Its antigen is not identified. The junction departs from germline at one end; a sequencing error may be responsible. Additional DNA sequences in this sample encode the identical CDR3.

With 60 Vbeta and 13 Jbeta primers, the PCR was carried out. Original data processing: It was a later analysis that counted 75 million to 90 million unique TCR beta chains, of which approximately 11 million were shared. The protocol was immunoSEQ multiplex PCR, while the TCRdb copy is restricted to in-frame clones and leaves out a portion. V and J calls and clone size follow that table, whereas D and trimming were derived from the DNA. The sample records 200,000 or so clones, approximately 84% being singletons. Study observations and caveats: Presence/absence analyses supposed approximately even sequencing depth among donors.

Sequencing input: PBMCs. The receptor was derived from a man aged 50-60 years in good health and CMV-seronegative. The gene calls are TRBV7-9 and TRBJ1-4, with TRBD1 matching over 7 bases. CDR3 nucleotide sequence: TGTGCCAGCAGCTCTAGGACAGGTGGGGCAACGAATGAAAAACTGTTTTTT. Protein: CASSSRTGGATNEKLFF.